These 18 T cell receptor beta chains were all obtained from the same sample, sequenced in a study of identical twins. Using its own MiXCR run on the 5' RACE reads, TCRdb lists one record per CDR3 protein. The sample holds about 810,000 distinct CDR3 sequences, roughly an eighth seen once. This sample also belongs to another study, concerning yellow fever vaccine responses in identical twins.

Sequencing was performed on PBMCs. The origin of the receptors is a woman aged 18 to 35 in good health.

This clonotype was picked up a small number of times. The CDR3 here is CASRDPFSSYEQYF. The DNA for the CDR3 is TGTGCCAGTCGGGACCCGTTCAGCTCCTACGAGCAGTACTTC. The chain recombines TRBV19 with TRBJ2-7; D tentatively reads TRBD1 or TRBD2 (5 bases each). The CDR3 spans 14 residues. The germline V gene has CDR1 LNHDA and CDR2 SQIVND (reference sequence). The V end was cut by 8 bases, the J end by 0 bases, with 14 bases between.

This clonotype came up many times. V gene TRBV28 combines with J gene TRBJ2-2, with D possibly being TRBD2 (6 bases). V was cut by 7 bases and J by 5 bases, with 14 bases left in between. From germline, CDR1 is MDHEN and CDR2 SYDVKM. The CDR3 loop spans 14 amino acids. In DNA, the CDR3 is TGTGCCAGCACATCAGCGGGCTGGACCGGGGAGCTGTTTTTT. Translation: CASTSAGWTGELFF.

V usage is TRBV6-5 and J usage is TRBJ2-7; D is tentatively TRBD1 or TRBD2 (6 bases each). Germline CDR1 reads MNHEY; CDR2 reads SVGAGI. The ends were cut back, 0 bases at V and 0 bases at J, with 12 bases in the middle. The CDR3 runs to 16 residues. CDR3 nucleotides: TGTGCCAGCAGTTACTCCAAATCGGGGGCCTCCTACGAGCAGTACTTC. Translated: CASSYSKSGASYEQYF.

This clonotype occurred many times. The chain has TRBV27 and TRBJ2-7, with 7 bases matching TRBD1. This CDR3 is built from 14 residues. CDR1 is MNHEY, CDR2 SMNVEV, per germline (reference sequence). Losses at the gene ends were 5 bases for V and 2 bases for J; bases not matched to a gene: 6. CDR3 residues: CASSPRQGTYEQYF. The CDR3 DNA reads TGTGCCAGCAGTCCCAGACAGGGAACCTACGAGCAGTACTTC.

This rearrangement joins TRBV7-2 to TRBJ2-2; unclear D gene. Germline-derived CDR1 and CDR2 are SGHTA and FQGNSA. This CDR3 has 16 amino acids. V was shortened by 5 bases and J by 1 base, with 14 bases between the two germline ends. The CDR3 DNA follows: TGTGCCAGCAGCGTAGTCCCCCACCTGAACACCGGGGAGCTGTTTTTT. It translates to CASSVVPHLNTGELFF.

The sample holds a few counts of this clonotype. The V gene is TRBV10-3, the J gene TRBJ2-1, with D unclear. The CDR3 sequence is 13 residues long. The V gene's germline CDR1 is ENHRY and CDR2 SYGVKD. V lost 4 bases and J 4 bases, leaving 8 bases between the germline ends. The CDR3 here is CAISGTDYNEQFF. The CDR3 DNA reads as TGTGCCATCAGTGGTACGGATTACAATGAGCAGTTCTTC.

This chain uses TRBV20-1 with TRBJ2-3; D could derive from TRBD1 or TRBD2 (6 bases each). This CDR3 spans 16 amino acids. The ends were cut back, 4 bases at V and 2 bases at J, with 19 bases in the middle. Germline-derived CDR1 and CDR2 are DFQATT and SNEGSKA (reference sequence). The CDR3 nucleotides read TGCAGTGCTATAGGTTTTTCGGGGGCTCACACAGATACGCAGTATTTT. Protein product: CSAIGFSGAHTDTQYF.

This clonotype was found a few times. The rearrangement uses TRBV15 and TRBJ1-4, with D possibly TRBD1 on 6 matching bases. Trimming cost V 5 bases and J 6 bases, with 19 bases left between them. Germline-derived CDR1 and CDR2 are LNHNV and YYDKDF (reference sequence). This CDR3 comprises 16 residues. The CDR3 nucleotides read TGTGCCACCAGCCTTTCCCGGGACAATGGAGATGAAAAACTGTTTTTT. It yields the protein CATSLSRDNGDEKLFF.

This clonotype turned up a few times. The rearrangement joins TRBV6-5 to TRBJ1-4; 8 bases line up with TRBD1. The CDR3 has 15 amino acids. Germline loops: CDR1 MNHEY, CDR2 SVGAGI. V shed 1 base, J shed 8 bases, and the junction held 6 bases outside the gene matches. The CDR3 DNA is TGTGCCAGCAGTTACTTGACAGGGGCTCGGGAAAAACTGTTTTTT. It codes for CASSYLTGAREKLFF.

This chain joins TRBV7-9 and TRBJ2-1; no definite D call. The CDR3 consists of 15 residues. Germline lookup yields CDR1 SEHNR and CDR2 FQNEAQ (reference sequence). V was clipped by 6 bases and J by 1 base, with 13 bases between them. The CDR3 here is CASSSPLWSYNEQFF. The CDR3 DNA reads as TGTGCCAGCAGTTCTCCGCTTTGGTCCTACAATGAGCAGTTCTTC. Filled out from reference TRBV7-9 and TRBJ2-1, the complete variable domain reads DTGVSQNPRHKITKRGQNVTFRCDPISEHNRLYWYRQTLGQGPEFLTYFQNEAQLEKSRLLSDRFSAERPKGSFSTLEIQRTEQGDSAMYLCASSSPLWSYNEQFFGPGTRLTVL.

The V call is TRBV7-9, the J call TRBJ2-1; D perhaps matches TRBD2 (5 bases). The length of the CDR3 is 15 residues. In germline, CDR1 is SEHNR, CDR2 FQNEAQ (reference sequence). V was shortened by 5 bases and J by 3 bases, with 14 bases between the two germline ends. The CDR3 region has the DNA TGTGCCAGCAGCCGAAGCGGACTCGACTACAATGAGCAGTTCTTC. This sequence encodes CASSRSGLDYNEQFF.

The CDR3 reads CASSDRADQKETQYF. As DNA, the CDR3 is TGCGCCAGCAGTGATCGCGCGGACCAAAAAGAGACCCAGTACTTC. This chain joins TRBV10-1 and TRBJ2-5, with no clear D. Germline V gives CDR1 WNHNN, CDR2 SYGVQD (reference sequence). CDR3 length: 15 amino acids. Trimming pared 3 bases from V and 3 bases from J, leaving 14 bases between.

Only a few counts were recorded for this clonotype. The chain has TRBV5-1 and TRBJ2-3; D remains unclear. This CDR3 has 14 amino acids. The germline gives CDR1 SGHRS, CDR2 YFSETQ. With 8 bases removed from V and 0 bases from J, the gap between germline ends came to 13 bases. CDR3 protein: CASLRSSSTDTQYF. The CDR3 DNA sequence: TGCGCCAGTCTCCGAAGTTCTAGCACAGATACGCAGTATTTT.

This clonotype was seen a few times. J is TRBJ2-7 and V is TRBV12-3 or TRBV12-4; no definite D call. V dropped 2 bases and J dropped 2 bases, with 10 bases sitting between them. The CDR3 is made up of 14 amino acids. The CDR3 loop reads CASSLSTVAYEQYF. The CDR3 region has the DNA TGTGCCAGCAGTTTATCTACAGTAGCCTACGAGCAGTACTTC.

The V call is TRBV20-1, the J call TRBJ2-7, with a weak D call TRBD2 (6 bases). The CDR3 is made up of 15 amino acids. Trimming cost V 0 bases and J 4 bases, with 16 bases left between them. Germline values: CDR1 DFQATT, CDR2 SNEGSKA (reference sequence). CDR3 protein: CSARDSRREVYEQYF. The CDR3 DNA reads TGCAGTGCTAGAGATTCACGCAGGGAGGTGTACGAGCAGTACTTC.

This clonotype was counted a few times. V gene TRBV6-1 combines with J gene TRBJ2-1, with D hard to call. V was pared by 6 bases and J by 7 bases, with 16 bases between. The CDR3 totals 14 residues. Germline loops: CDR1 MNHNS, CDR2 SASEGT. The CDR3 loop is CASSNINHLNEQFF. The CDR3 nucleotides read TGTGCCAGCAGCAACATAAATCACCTTAATGAGCAGTTCTTC.

The J gene is TRBJ2-1, the V gene TRBV2; D gene ambiguous. The CDR3 has 11 residues. Germline CDR1 is SNHLY and CDR2 is FYNNEI. V was clipped by 8 bases and J by 7 bases, with 9 bases between them. CDR3 DNA sequence: TGTGCCAGCCTGGTCGGAAATGAGCAGTTCTTC. As protein: CASLVGNEQFF.

The chain uses TRBV10-3 and TRBJ2-5, with D tentatively TRBD1 or TRBD2 (5 bases each). Trimming shortened V by 10 bases and J by 2 bases, and 17 bases separated the two germline ends. The CDR3 length is 14 residues. In germline, CDR1 is ENHRY, CDR2 SYGVKD. The CDR3: CATPKRGPQETQYF. DNA for the CDR3: TGTGCCACCCCAAAGAGGGGCCCACAAGAGACCCAGTACTTC.